Listed here are 16 T cell receptor beta chains from one sample, sequenced in a study of blood T cell repertoires in COVID-19. Libraries were prepared by immunoSEQ multiplex PCR; TCRdb keeps only in-frame clonotypes and omits some of them. The sample lists 100,000 to 120,000 clones; 70% to 80% were seen once. Input material: peripheral blood. These receptors all stem from a woman aged 55 to 70 with acute or convalescent COVID-19.

CDR3 sequence (DNA): TGTGCCAGCAGCGGGGGGGTTTCTCCAGCCTACGAGCAGTACTTC. It encodes CASSGGVSPAYEQYF. The chain couples TRBV7-2 to TRBJ2-7, with TRBD2 matching 7 bases. There are 15 residues in the CDR3. From germline, CDR1 is SGHTA and CDR2 FQGNSA. The V segment lost 5 bases and the J segment 2 bases; nucleotides outside the gene matches: 9.

The chain carries TRBV3-1 (or the pseudogene TRBV3-2) and TRBJ1-1, with 8 bases identical to TRBD1. Germline CDR1 reads LGHDT; CDR2 reads YNNKEL (reference sequence). The CDR3 loop spans 13 amino acids. V dropped 3 bases and J dropped 3; count of bases not matched to a gene: 0. The CDR3 DNA reads TGTGCCAGCAGCCAGACAGGGGACACTGAAGCTTTCTTT. This gives the protein CASSQTGDTEAFF.

The chain joins TRBV12-3 or TRBV12-4 to TRBJ2-1, with a tentative D call TRBD2 (6 bases). This CDR3 has 12 amino acids. The V gene lost 6 bases and the J gene lost 9 bases, with 12 bases spanning the gap. Here the CDR3 DNA reads TGTGCCAGCAGGAGAGCGGGTAGTGAGCAGTTCTTC. It codes for CASRRAGSEQFF.

This chain uses TRBV9 with TRBJ1-1; unclear D gene. CDR3 length: 16 amino acids. CDR1 and CDR2 (germline): SGDLS, YYNGEE. V was shortened by 0 bases and J by 4 bases, with 16 bases between the two germline ends. DNA for the CDR3: TGTGCCAGCAGCGTAGCCGGGAAGGGCCTTGGCACTGAAGCTTTCTTT. This encodes CASSVAGKGLGTEAFF. The variable domain in full, completed from reference TRBV9 and TRBJ1-1, reads DSGVTQTPKHLITATGQRVTLRCSPRSGDLSVYWYQQSLDQGLQFLIQYYNGEERAKGNILERFSAQQFPDLHSELNLSSLELGDSALYFCASSVAGKGLGTEAFFGQGTRLTVV.

V and J are TRBV12-3 or TRBV12-4 and TRBJ1-5, with a weak D call TRBD1 (5 bases). The CDR3 has 13 residues. With 2 bases removed from V and 13 bases from J, the gap between germline ends came to 15 bases. The CDR3 DNA is TGTGCCAGCAGTTTACTAGACAGCGGGACGCAGCATTTT. It encodes CASSLLDSGTQHF.

This chain joins TRBV6-1 and TRBJ1-2, with a possible D match to TRBD1 (6 bases). With 3 bases removed from V and 7 bases from J, the gap between germline ends came to 21 bases. Germline loops: CDR1 MNHNS, CDR2 SASEGT. The CDR3 covers 16 residues. The chain's CDR3 is CASSETVYRDRGGYTF. The DNA of the CDR3 is TGTGCCAGCAGTGAGACCGTATACAGGGACCGGGGTGGCTACACCTTC.

This clone appeared a few times. V is TRBV19 and J is TRBJ1-4, with a tentative D call TRBD1 (6 bases). V shed 7 bases and J shed 4 bases, with 16 bases lying between them. In germline, CDR1 is LNHDA, CDR2 SQIVND (reference sequence). This CDR3 contains 15 residues. The CDR3 bases are TGTGCCAGTATCGGACAGCCGGCAAGTAATGAAAAACTGTTTTTT. Amino acid sequence: CASIGQPASNEKLFF. The whole variable domain, filled in from reference TRBV19 and TRBJ1-4, reads DGGITQSPKYLFRKEGQNVTLSCEQNLNHDAMYWYRQDPGQGLRLIYYSQIVNDFQKGDIAEGYSVSREKKESFPLTVTSAQKNPTAFYLCASIGQPASNEKLFFGSGTQLSVL.

This chain uses TRBV18 with TRBJ1-6; no definite D call. V dropped 3 bases and J dropped 5 bases, with 14 bases sitting between them. This CDR3 contains 16 residues. Per germline, CDR1 KGHSH and CDR2 LQKENI. The CDR3 is CASSPPGRRNNSPLHF. CDR3 DNA sequence: TGTGCCAGCTCACCCCCGGGTCGTCGAAATAATTCACCCCTCCACTTT.

The gene calls are TRBV28 and TRBJ1-5, with D perhaps matching TRBD1 (6 bases). CDR3 length equals 14 residues. Germline V gene data show CDR1 as MDHEN and CDR2 as SYDVKM. Trimming pared 3 bases from V and 4 bases from J, leaving 10 bases between. Here the CDR3 DNA reads TGTGCCAGCAGTTTCAGTACAGGGAATCAGCCCCAGCATTTT. Translation: CASSFSTGNQPQHF. The full variable domain, its missing parts supplied by reference TRBV28 and TRBJ1-5, is DVKVTQSSRYLVKRTGEKVFLECVQDMDHENMFWYRQDPGLGLRLIYFSYDVKMKEKGDIPEGYSVSREKKERFSLILESASTNQTSMYLCASSFSTGNQPQHFGDGTRLSIL.

This clone was observed a single time. The chain employs TRBV4-1 and TRBJ1-2, with D uncertain. CDR3 length: 15 amino acids. V lost 0 bases and J 4 bases, leaving 12 bases between the germline ends. Germline V gene data show CDR1 as MGHRA and CDR2 as YSYEKL. This chain's CDR3 is CASSQEVRELYGYTF. CDR3 sequence (DNA): TGCGCCAGCAGCCAAGAAGTCCGGGAGCTCTATGGCTACACCTTC.

Only one count was recorded for this clone. This sequence joins TRBV10-3 and TRBJ2-7; a possible D gene is TRBD1 (6 bases). The CDR3 is made up of 14 amino acids. Germline V gives CDR1 ENHRY, CDR2 SYGVKD. Trimming cost V 6 bases and J 5 bases, with 17 bases left between them. CDR3 protein: CAISVLTGKHEQYF. The CDR3 DNA reads TGTGCCATCAGCGTCCTAACAGGGAAACACGAGCAGTACTTC.

In the case of this clone: A junction boundary mismatches the germline segment, possibly from a read error. Different DNA sequences within this sample yield the same CDR3. V and J are TRBV7-2 and TRBJ2-6; 9 bases are a match to TRBD1. The CDR3 totals 18 residues. Germline CDR1 and CDR2: SGHTA and FQGNSA. CDR3 region: CASSPAGTGFTGANVLTF. The DNA for the CDR3 is TGCGCCAGCAGCCCGGCCGGGACAGGGTTTACTGGGGCCAACGTCCTGACTTTC.

The J gene is TRBJ2-2, the V gene TRBV4-1, with TRBD2 as a possible D gene (6 bases). Trimming stripped 6 bases from V and 1 base from J, with 12 bases between. CDR1 is MGHRA, CDR2 YSYEKL, per germline. This CDR3 spans 15 amino acids. The CDR3 loop is CASRLDGGNTGELFF. As DNA, the CDR3 is TGCGCCAGCAGACTAGACGGGGGGAACACCGGGGAGCTGTTTTTT.

Only a few counts were recorded for this clone. J is TRBJ2-3 and V is TRBV29-1, with 10 positions matching TRBD2. Per germline, CDR1 SQVTM and CDR2 ANQGSEA. This CDR3 is built from 14 residues. Trimming cost V 8 bases and J 1 base; bases outside gene matches: 6. This chain's CDR3 is CSSFLAGGTDTQYF. CDR3 bases: TGCAGCTCCTTTCTAGCGGGGGGCACAGATACGCAGTATTTT.

The chain recombines TRBV4-2 with TRBJ1-6, with TRBD1 matching over 9 bases. CDR3 length equals 16 residues. V shed 4 bases and J 10 bases; nucleotides not matched to a gene: 11. Per germline, CDR1 LGHNA and CDR2 YNFKEQ. As DNA, the CDR3 is TGTGCCAGCAGCCGGGAAGGGGGACAGGGAAGATCACCCCTCCACTTT. Amino acids: CASSREGGQGRSPLHF.

The chain couples TRBV5-1 to TRBJ2-1; 13 bases line up with TRBD2. Germline loops: CDR1 SGHRS, CDR2 YFSETQ. This CDR3 contains 17 residues. Trimming took 4 bases from V and 4 from J; bases not matched to a gene: 8. The CDR3 DNA is TGCGCCAGCAGCGCAACTAGCGGGGGGGCGTCATACAATGAGCAGTTCTTC. Its protein product is CASSATSGGASYNEQFF.